This T cell receptor (beta chain) was retrieved from a study of CD8 T cells in Susac syndrome. Study observations and caveats: As acknowledged by the study, its TCR sequencing and HLA analysis included a relatively small number of individuals.

V lost 7 bases, J lost 0 bases, and 10 bases lay in between. The CDR3 has 14 residues. The germline gives CDR1 MNHEY, CDR2 SMNVEV (reference sequence). Of note for this clonotype: Its antigen is as yet unknown.

The control participants were healthy donors, and these controls were matched with respect to both age and sex. Negative isolation was applied to CD8+ and CD4+ T cells, and FACS enrichment was applied to TEMRA cells. Random hexamers primed reverse transcription of about 0.45 to 1 ug RNA. Amplification of TCR beta CDR3 was carried out by immunoSEQ multiplex PCR, which covered 54 Vbeta and 13 Jbeta segments. TCRdb processed the immunoSEQ multiplex PCR reads anew with MiXCR; each CDR3 protein has one entry. The sample consists of about 130,000 distinct CDR3 sequences, about 96% of them appearing once. The source is a human donor in good health. Sequencing was carried out using CD4+ T cells from PBMCs. This chain connects TRBV27 to TRBJ1-3; D is undetermined. This chain's CDR3 is CASKVTDSGNTIYF. The DNA of the CDR3 is TGTGCCAGCAAGGTCACAGACTCTGGAAACACCATATATTTT.